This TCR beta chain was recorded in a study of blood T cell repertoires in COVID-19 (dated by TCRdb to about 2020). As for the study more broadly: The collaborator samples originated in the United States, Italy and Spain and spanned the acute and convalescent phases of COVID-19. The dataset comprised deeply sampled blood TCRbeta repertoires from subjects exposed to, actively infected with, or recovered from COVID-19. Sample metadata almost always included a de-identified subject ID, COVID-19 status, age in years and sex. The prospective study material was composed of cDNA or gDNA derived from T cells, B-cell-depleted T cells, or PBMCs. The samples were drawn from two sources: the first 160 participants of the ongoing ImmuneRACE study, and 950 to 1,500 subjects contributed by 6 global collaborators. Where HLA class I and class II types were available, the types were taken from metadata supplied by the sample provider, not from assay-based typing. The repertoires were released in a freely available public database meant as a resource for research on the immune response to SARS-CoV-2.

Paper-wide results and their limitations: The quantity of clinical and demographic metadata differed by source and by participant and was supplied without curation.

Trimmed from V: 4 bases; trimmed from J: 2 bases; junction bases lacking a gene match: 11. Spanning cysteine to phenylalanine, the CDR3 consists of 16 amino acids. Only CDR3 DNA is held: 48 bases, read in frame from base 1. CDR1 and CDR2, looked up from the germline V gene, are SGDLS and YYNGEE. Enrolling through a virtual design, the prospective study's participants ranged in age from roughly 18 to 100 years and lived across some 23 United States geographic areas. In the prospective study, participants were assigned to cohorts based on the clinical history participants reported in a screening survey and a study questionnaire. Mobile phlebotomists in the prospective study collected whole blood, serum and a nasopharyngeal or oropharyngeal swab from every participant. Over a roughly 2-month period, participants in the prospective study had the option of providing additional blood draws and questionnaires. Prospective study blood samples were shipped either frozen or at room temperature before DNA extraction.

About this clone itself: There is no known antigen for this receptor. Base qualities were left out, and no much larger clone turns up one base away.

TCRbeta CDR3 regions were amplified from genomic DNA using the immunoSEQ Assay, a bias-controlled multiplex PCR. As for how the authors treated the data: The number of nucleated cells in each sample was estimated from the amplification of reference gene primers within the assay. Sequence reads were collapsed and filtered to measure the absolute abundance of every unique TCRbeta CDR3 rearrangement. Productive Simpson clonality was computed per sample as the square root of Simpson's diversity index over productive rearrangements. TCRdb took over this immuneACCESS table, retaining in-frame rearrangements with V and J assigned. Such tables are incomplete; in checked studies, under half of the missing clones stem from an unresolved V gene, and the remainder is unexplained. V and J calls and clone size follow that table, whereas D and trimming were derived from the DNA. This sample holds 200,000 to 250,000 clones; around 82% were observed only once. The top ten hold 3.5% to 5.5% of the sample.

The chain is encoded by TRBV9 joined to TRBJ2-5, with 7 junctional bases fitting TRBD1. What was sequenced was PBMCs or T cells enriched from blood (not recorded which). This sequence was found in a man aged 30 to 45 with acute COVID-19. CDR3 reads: CASSTTAGGDQETQYF. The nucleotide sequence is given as TGTGCCAGCAGCACAACGGCAGGGGGTGATCAAGAGACCCAGTACTTC.